The present T cell receptor (beta chain) was sequenced within a study of CD8 T cells in Susac syndrome. The study's findings and limits: It was acknowledged in the study that its TCR sequencing and HLA analysis involved a relatively small number of individuals.

Sequencing of TCR beta was performed on blood CD8+ and CD4+ T cells. In contrast to the negatively isolated CD8+ and CD4+ T cells, TEMRA cells were FACS-enriched. Turning to this clonotype: Its specificity is not known.

This CDR3 contains 16 residues. Trimming took 1 base from V and 0 from J, leaving 10 bases between them. Random hexamers served to reverse transcribe roughly 0.5 to 1 ug RNA. It was immunoSEQ multiplex PCR that amplified TCR beta CDR3 across 54 Vbeta and 13 Jbeta. TCRdb independently ran MiXCR on the immunoSEQ multiplex PCR reads; one entry per CDR3 protein. This sample has 160,000 or so distinct CDR3 sequences, with 85% to 95% found just once. Sequencing was done on a sample of CD8+ T cells from PBMCs. The rearrangement uses TRBV12-3 or TRBV12-4 and TRBJ2-4, with D possibly being TRBD2 (6 bases). This clonotype originated in a human donor with multiple sclerosis. For the CDR3, the DNA is TGTGCCAGCAGTTTAGATCTGGGACTAGCCAAAAACATTCAGTACTTC. This gives the protein CASSLDLGLAKNIQYF.